A single sample is the source of the 28 T cell receptor beta chains below, sequenced in a study of blood T cell repertoires in COVID-19. Clones were sequenced by immunoSEQ multiplex PCR, and TCRdb holds only the in-frame ones, with some missing. The table shows about 210,000 clones, with 87% occurring only once. Material: PBMCs or T cells enriched from blood (not recorded which). These TCRs come from a man aged 18 to 29 with acute COVID-19.

The CDR3 protein is CASRLAGVSNEQFF. The CDR3 nucleotides are TGTGCCAGCAGGCTAGCGGGAGTAAGCAATGAGCAGTTCTTC. V and J are TRBV7-2 and TRBJ2-1; 10 bases are shared with TRBD2. V shed 6 bases and J 6 bases; nucleotides not matched to a gene: 5. Germline V CDR1 and CDR2: SGHTA, FQGNSA. The CDR3 sequence is 14 residues long.

V and J are TRBV7-9 and TRBJ2-3, with a weak D call TRBD1 (5 bases). The CDR3 is 16 residues long. Between the trimmed V and J ends, which lost 2 bases and 5 bases, there was a span of 17 bases. The V gene's germline CDR1 is SEHNR and CDR2 FQNEAQ (reference sequence). CDR3 sequence: CASSLSGKGIGDTQYF. The CDR3, as DNA: TGTGCCAGCAGCTTATCGGGTAAGGGGATCGGAGATACGCAGTATTTT.

The CDR3 DNA reads as TGTGCCAGCAGCTTACTCTCCGGGGAGCTGTTTTTT. Translating it yields CASSLLSGELFF. V is TRBV7-9 and J is TRBJ2-2, with D hard to call. V was trimmed by 2 bases and J by 6 bases, leaving 4 bases between them. Germline V gene lookup returns CDR1 SEHNR and CDR2 FQNEAQ (reference sequence). The length of the CDR3 is 12 residues.

The chain joins TRBV6-2 or TRBV6-3 to TRBJ2-1; 8 bases match TRBD1. CDR3 length: 16 amino acids. The junction had 7 bases not matched to a gene; V was cut back by 6 bases and J by 0 bases. Looked up from germline, CDR1 is MNHEY and CDR2 is SVGEGT. CDR3 nucleotide sequence: TGTGCCAGCAGCTCTTGGACAGGGAGCTCCTACAATGAGCAGTTCTTC. Its translation: CASSSWTGSSYNEQFF.

V and J are TRBV5-1 and TRBJ2-6; TRBD2 is a possible D gene (7 bases). Trimming took off 7 bases at V and 2 bases at J, with 16 bases between the two ends. Germline values: CDR1 SGHRS, CDR2 YFSETQ. This CDR3 comprises 16 residues. The CDR3 here is CASFNLGGPGANVLTF. Here the CDR3 DNA reads TGCGCCAGCTTTAACTTGGGGGGGCCTGGGGCCAACGTCCTGACTTTC.

This chain uses TRBV7-2 with TRBJ1-5; 8 bases map to TRBD1. The CDR3 is 16 residues long. Germline-derived CDR1 and CDR2 are SGHTA and FQGNSA. V dropped 6 bases and J dropped 0; count of bases not matched to a gene: 7. The CDR3 nucleotides read TGTGCCAGCAGTCCGGACAGGGCCTATAGCAATCAGCCCCAGCATTTT. It translates to CASSPDRAYSNQPQHF.

The chain employs TRBV27 and TRBJ1-5; unclear D gene. CDR1 is MNHEY, CDR2 SMNVEV, per germline (reference sequence). V gave up 6 bases and J gave up 11 bases, with 32 bases separating them. The CDR3 loop spans 18 amino acids. The CDR3 coding sequence is TGTGCCAGCAGCGCTAGAGGGTACGATACGTTTTTACCTCAAACCCAGCATTTT. It is translated as CASSARGYDTFLPQTQHF.

The chain is built from TRBV6-4 and TRBJ1-6, with D maybe TRBD1 (5 bases). Trimming removed 6 bases at V and 2 bases at J, with 17 bases between. Germline CDR1 is MRHNA and CDR2 is SNTAGT. This CDR3 has 17 amino acids. The CDR3 bases are TGTGCCAGCAGCGACACGACAGACGAGACCTATAATTCACCCCTCCACTTT. Its protein is CASSDTTDETYNSPLHF.

The chain recombines TRBV27 with TRBJ2-3; D may be TRBD2 (6 bases). CDR3 length: 15 residues. CDR1 is MNHEY, CDR2 SMNVEV, per germline (reference sequence). Deletions cut 3 bases from V and 1 base from J, with 11 bases between. As DNA, the CDR3 is TGTGCCAGCAGTTTCGGGGGAGCGCGCACAGATACGCAGTATTTT. Encoded protein: CASSFGGARTDTQYF.

The chain recombines TRBV25-1 with TRBJ1-2; D not resolved. The V gene lost 0 bases and the J gene lost 3 bases, with 8 bases spanning the gap. The germline V gene encodes CDR1 MGHDK and CDR2 SYGVNS. The CDR3 has 14 amino acids. The CDR3 loop is CASSEYGGDYGYTF. CDR3 coding DNA: TGTGCCAGCAGTGAATATGGCGGGGACTATGGCTACACCTTC.

In this sample, this clone turned up a few times. The CDR3 DNA sequence: TGTGCCAGCAGCCAGACTAGCGGGATAGGTGATACGCAGTATTTT. Residues: CASSQTSGIGDTQYF. V usage is TRBV7-2 and J usage is TRBJ2-3; 11 nucleotides match TRBD2. The trim removed 5 bases at V and 6 bases at J, leaving 7 bases unmatched. CDR3 length: 15 residues. Germline lookup yields CDR1 SGHTA and CDR2 FQGNSA.

The CDR3 reads CASSPLLGGAYEQYF. The DNA for the CDR3 is TGTGCCAGCAGCCCCCTTTTGGGAGGTGCCTACGAGCAGTACTTC. The chain links TRBV9 to TRBJ2-7; a possible D gene is TRBD2 (6 bases). V dropped 4 bases and J dropped 2 bases, with 16 bases sitting between them. The length of the CDR3 is 15 residues. The germline V gene encodes CDR1 SGDLS and CDR2 YYNGEE.

This clone was seen only once. V usage is TRBV13 and J usage is TRBJ2-5; 8 nucleotides align to TRBD1. Germline CDR1 is PRHDT and CDR2 is FYEKMQ (reference sequence). The CDR3 consists of 18 residues. V was clipped by 5 bases and J by 2 bases; unmatched bases: 16. The CDR3 sequence is CASSPRNLDRASQETQYF. CDR3 DNA sequence: TGTGCCAGCAGCCCCCGAAACCTGGACAGGGCCAGTCAAGAGACCCAGTACTTC. The full variable domain, in which reference TRBV13 and TRBJ2-5 provide the parts outside the CDR3, is AAGVIQSPRHLIKEKRETATLKCYPIPRHDTVYWYQQGPGQDPQFLISFYEKMQSDKGSIPDRFSAQQFSDYHSELNMSSLELGDSALYFCASSPRNLDRASQETQYFGPGTRLLVL.

The rearrangement uses TRBV6-2 or TRBV6-3 and TRBJ2-5; TRBD1 aligns across 7 bases. CDR1 is MNHEY, CDR2 SVGEGT, per germline. Unmatched junction bases numbered 10, after V lost 6 bases and J lost 0 bases. The CDR3 has 16 amino acids. The CDR3: CASSRGQAAYQETQYF. CDR3 DNA: TGTGCCAGCAGCCGAGGACAGGCCGCGTACCAAGAGACCCAGTACTTC.

The rearrangement uses TRBV14 and TRBJ1-1; no definite D call. The CDR3 runs to 13 residues. Trimming pared 8 bases from V and 0 bases from J, leaving 10 bases between. CDR1 is SGHDN and CDR2 is FVKESK in the germline V gene. In nucleotides, the CDR3 is TGTGCCAGCGCCGGGTTCATGAACACTGAAGCTTTCTTT. Residues: CASAGFMNTEAFF.

The rearrangement joins TRBV5-6 to TRBJ1-2; 8 bases are shared with TRBD1. V lost 0 bases to trimming and J lost 4 bases; unmatched junction nucleotides: 11. The CDR3 runs to 17 residues. Per the germline V gene, CDR1 is SGHDT and CDR2 is YYEEEE. CDR3 residues: CASSLGLRQGAGYGYTF. The CDR3 DNA follows: TGTGCCAGCAGCTTGGGACTCAGGCAGGGGGCCGGCTATGGCTACACCTTC.

This chain uses TRBV2 with TRBJ2-7; possibly TRBD2 for D (7 bases). CDR1 SNHLY and CDR2 FYNNEI come from the germline V gene. The length of the CDR3 is 14 residues. The V end was cut by 8 bases, the J end by 0 bases, with 14 bases between. CDR3 sequence reads: CASLGGGRSYEQYF. The DNA of the CDR3 is TGTGCCAGCCTAGGGGGGGGCCGCTCCTACGAGCAGTACTTC.

The chain combines TRBV19 with TRBJ1-1, with D possibly being TRBD1 (6 bases). The germline V and J ends were trimmed by 4 bases and 2 bases, with 20 bases remaining between them. Germline lookup yields CDR1 LNHDA and CDR2 SQIVND (reference sequence). This CDR3 spans 17 amino acids. The DNA of the CDR3 is TGTGCCAGTAGTAACCTCAATAGGGGGTCGGCTAACACTGAAGCTTTCTTT. It translates to CASSNLNRGSANTEAFF.

The CDR3 nucleotides are TGTGCCAGCAGTTTTCAGGTCGGGGCCTACGAGCAGTACTTC. This encodes CASSFQVGAYEQYF. This chain links TRBV27 with TRBJ2-7, with D possibly TRBD2 on 5 matching bases. V lost 3 bases, J lost 2 bases, and 11 bases lay in between. This CDR3 spans 14 amino acids. Per the germline V gene, CDR1 is MNHEY and CDR2 is SMNVEV (reference sequence).

The V gene is TRBV9, the J gene TRBJ1-2, with 7 bases identical to TRBD1. Germline lookup yields CDR1 SGDLS and CDR2 YYNGEE. The CDR3 totals 15 residues. With 0 bases clipped from V and 4 bases from J, the junction kept 6 bases outside the gene matches. This CDR3 reads CASSVAPGGGYGYTF. The DNA of the CDR3 is TGTGCCAGCAGCGTAGCTCCAGGGGGTGGCTATGGCTACACCTTC.

The chain carries TRBV2 and TRBJ2-1; 13 positions agree with TRBD2. CDR1 SNHLY and CDR2 FYNNEI come from the germline V gene. The length of the CDR3 is 16 residues. Trimming cost V 7 bases and J 9 bases; bases outside gene matches: 12. The CDR3 region is CASTTLAGGHGFEQFF. CDR3 coding DNA: TGTGCCAGCACCACACTAGCGGGAGGGCATGGTTTTGAGCAGTTCTTC.

The rearrangement joins TRBV11-3 to TRBJ2-5; the D gene is possibly TRBD1 (5 bases). The CDR3 extends over 13 amino acids. The V gene's germline CDR1 is SGHNT and CDR2 YENEEA. Trimming shortened V by 6 bases and J by 5 bases, and 13 bases separated the two germline ends. The DNA for the CDR3 is TGTGCCAGCAGTGATAGGGGTACGGAGACCCAGTACTTC. It translates to CASSDRGTETQYF.

This clone was counted once. V and J are TRBV28 and TRBJ2-3; TRBD2 aligns across 9 bases. The CDR3 consists of 17 residues. Germline V lookup: CDR1 MDHEN, CDR2 SYDVKM. With V trimmed by 4 bases and J by 0 bases, 8 bases remained unmatched. CDR3 amino acids: CASSSYASGTSTDTQYF. CDR3 nucleotides: TGTGCCAGCAGTTCCTATGCTAGCGGGACGAGCACAGATACGCAGTATTTT.

This chain connects TRBV24-1 to TRBJ2-3, with D maybe TRBD1 (5 bases). This CDR3 contains 13 residues. CDR1 KGHDR and CDR2 SFDVKD come from the germline V gene. The V end lost 9 bases, the J end lost 4 bases, and 13 bases lay between the germline ends. The CDR3: CATEGASADTQYF. As DNA, the CDR3 is TGTGCCACCGAAGGGGCCTCGGCAGATACGCAGTATTTT.

CDR3 sequence reads: CAWSSGYTGELFF. The CDR3 bases are TGTGCCTGGAGTTCCGGGTACACCGGGGAGCTGTTTTTT. The chain links TRBV30 to TRBJ2-2, with no clear D. Germline values: CDR1 GTSNPN, CDR2 SVGIG (reference sequence). This CDR3 region has 13 residues. The ends were cut back, 2 bases at V and 3 bases at J, with 7 bases in the middle.

The chain couples TRBV11-3 to TRBJ1-2; maybe TRBD1 (6 bases). Germline V gene sequence: CDR1 SGHNT, CDR2 YENEEA. The CDR3 length is 12 residues. V was clipped by 4 bases and J by 8 bases, with 11 bases between them. The CDR3 sequence: CASSSDRRGYTF. Here the CDR3 DNA reads TGTGCCAGCAGCTCGGACAGAAGGGGCTACACCTTC.

The rearrangement uses TRBV14 and TRBJ1-2; D is unresolved. CDR3 size: 15 residues. Germline-derived CDR1 and CDR2 are SGHDN and FVKESK. Trimming took 4 bases from V and 2 from J, leaving 14 bases between them. The CDR3 DNA follows: TGTGCCAGCAGCCCACTTGGGCAGAGAAACTATGGCTACACCTTC. It encodes CASSPLGQRNYGYTF.

J is TRBJ2-1 and V is TRBV5-3; TRBD2 agrees at 7 bases. TRBV5-3 is noted as an ORF with a role that remains uncertain. J lost 7 bases, V lost 4 bases, and 2 bases had no gene match. This CDR3 spans 12 amino acids. CDR3: CARSGRGNEQFF. The CDR3 region has the DNA TGTGCCAGAAGCGGGAGGGGTAATGAGCAGTTCTTC.